This TCR beta chain comes out of a study of cytomegalovirus exposure and HLA in healthy donors. Across the whole study: The 550 to 800 first-cohort repertoires and the approximately 110 validation repertoires shared the same platform, a later analysis reported.

Study results and caveats: Most TCR sequences were seen very rarely across donors, but some public TCRs occurred in many. Using the classifier, cytomegalovirus status was reportedly diagnosed with high specificity and sensitivity.

Germline lookup yields CDR1 SGHRS and CDR2 YFSETQ. With 0 bases clipped from V and 0 bases from J, the junction kept 5 bases outside the gene matches. This CDR3 contains 17 residues. Some clones are missing from TCRdb's copy, which holds only in-frame ones; the method was immunoSEQ multiplex PCR. The repertoire consists of 57,000 or so clones, with roughly nine tenths occurring once and the leading ten covering about 2%. Worth noting for this clone: Its antigen is currently unknown.

The chain has TRBV5-1 and TRBJ1-4, with 7 bases that match TRBD1. The receptor's source is a woman in her twenties or thirties in good health and CMV-seronegative. Sequenced: PBMCs. CDR3 sequence reads: CASSLVATGTTNEKLFF. The CDR3 coding sequence is TGCGCCAGCAGCTTGGTTGCGACAGGGACAACTAATGAAAAACTGTTTTTT.